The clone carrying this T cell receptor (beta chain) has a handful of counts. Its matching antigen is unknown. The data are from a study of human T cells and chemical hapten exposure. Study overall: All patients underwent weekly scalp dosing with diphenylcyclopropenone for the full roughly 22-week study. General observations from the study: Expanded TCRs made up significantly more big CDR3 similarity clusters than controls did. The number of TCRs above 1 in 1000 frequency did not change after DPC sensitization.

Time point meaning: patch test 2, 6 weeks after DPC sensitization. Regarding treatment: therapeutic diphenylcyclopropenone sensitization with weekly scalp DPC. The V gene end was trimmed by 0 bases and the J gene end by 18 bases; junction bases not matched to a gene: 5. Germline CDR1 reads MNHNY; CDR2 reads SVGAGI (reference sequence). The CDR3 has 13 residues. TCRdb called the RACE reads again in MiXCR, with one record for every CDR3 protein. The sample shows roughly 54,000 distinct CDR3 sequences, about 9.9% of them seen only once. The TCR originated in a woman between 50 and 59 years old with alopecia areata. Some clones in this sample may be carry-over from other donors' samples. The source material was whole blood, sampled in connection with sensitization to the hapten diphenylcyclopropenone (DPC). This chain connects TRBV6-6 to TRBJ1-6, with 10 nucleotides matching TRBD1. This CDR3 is CASSYSRTGGHHF. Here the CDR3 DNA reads TGTGCCAGCAGTTACTCGAGGACAGGGGGACACCACTTT.